A single sample gave rise to the 15 T cell receptor beta chains below, sequenced in a study of cytomegalovirus exposure and HLA in healthy donors. TCRdb's table, derived via immunoSEQ multiplex PCR, lists solely in-frame clones and lacks some. The sample gives some 150,000 clones, 65% to 90% of which show up once; 20% to 25% is in the top ten. Sequenced material: PBMCs. The receptor set was obtained from a man between 18 and 35 years old in good health and CMV-seropositive.

The V gene is TRBV29-1, the J gene TRBJ2-3; 8 positions agree with TRBD1. The CDR3 loop spans 13 amino acids. Germline CDR1 SQVTM, CDR2 ANQGSEA. J was trimmed by 3 bases and V by 5 bases; bases with no gene match: 4. In DNA, the CDR3 is TGCAGCGTTACAGGGGGGACGACAGATACGCAGTATTTT. Translating it yields CSVTGGTTDTQYF.

This chain uses TRBV4-2 with TRBJ2-3; 7 positions agree with TRBD2. With 0 bases clipped from V and 3 bases from J, the junction kept 6 bases outside the gene matches. The CDR3 is made up of 16 amino acids. The germline V gene has CDR1 LGHNA and CDR2 YNFKEQ. The CDR3 spells CASSQDRAGGTDTQYF. CDR3 DNA sequence: TGTGCCAGCAGCCAAGATAGGGCCGGGGGGACAGATACGCAGTATTTT.

This sequence joins TRBV6-6 and TRBJ1-2, with TRBD1 matching 7 bases. The CDR3 runs 15 residues. The junction had 8 bases not matched to a gene; V was cut back by 2 bases and J by 5 bases. Germline V gene sequence: CDR1 MNHNY, CDR2 SVGAGI (reference sequence). CDR3 in amino acids: CASSYLRDRKYGYTF. DNA for the CDR3: TGTGCCAGCAGTTACCTCCGGGACAGAAAATATGGCTACACCTTC.

The V and J genes are TRBV4-3 and TRBJ2-1, with 8 bases aligning to TRBD2. V was pared by 0 bases and J by 5 bases, with 6 bases of the junction left unmatched. This CDR3 has 16 amino acids. Germline V gene lookup returns CDR1 LGHNA and CDR2 YSLEER. The CDR3 is CASSQDRGSGDNEQFF. In nucleotides, the CDR3 is TGCGCCAGCAGCCAAGATCGGGGTAGCGGGGACAATGAGCAGTTCTTC.

The chain employs TRBV7-3 and TRBJ1-1; 8 positions agree with TRBD1. Germline V gene sequence: CDR1 SGHTA, CDR2 FQGTGA. This CDR3 spans 13 amino acids. After removal of 6 bases from V and 10 bases from J, the junction contained 10 bases not matched to a gene. The CDR3 spells CASSSTGEEGAFF. CDR3 sequence (DNA): TGTGCCAGCAGTTCGACAGGGGAGGAGGGAGCTTTCTTT.

The gene calls are TRBV5-4 and TRBJ2-5; 9 bases align to TRBD1. Germline CDR1 and CDR2: SGHNT and YYREEE (reference sequence). The CDR3 contains 18 residues. Losses at the gene ends were 4 bases for V and 5 bases for J; bases not matched to a gene: 18. CDR3: CASSHTWVTGGIGETQYF. The CDR3 DNA reads TGTGCCAGCAGCCACACCTGGGTCACAGGGGGCATAGGGGAGACCCAGTACTTC.

The V and J genes are TRBV9 and TRBJ2-1; 9 bases map to TRBD2. This CDR3 region has 14 residues. In germline, CDR1 is SGDLS, CDR2 YYNGEE. With V trimmed by 4 bases and J by 8 bases, 7 bases remained unmatched. For the CDR3, the DNA is TGTGCCAGCAGCATGGGACTAGCTGCGCATGAGCAGTTCTTC. Residues: CASSMGLAAHEQFF.

Details on this clone: The germline gene is not matched at one end of the junction; a read error may be the cause. The V gene is TRBV5-4, the J gene TRBJ2-1; TRBD2 matches at 9 bases. Per germline, CDR1 SGHNT and CDR2 YYREEE (reference sequence). The CDR3 runs to 13 residues. CDR3 region: CASSWGDSGSGIF. As DNA, the CDR3 is TGTGCCAGCAGCTGGGGGGATAGCGGGAGCGGTATCTTC.

J is TRBJ2-7 and V is TRBV4-3; no firm D call. The CDR3 sequence is 14 residues long. The V gene's germline CDR1 is LGHNA and CDR2 YSLEER. Between the trimmed V and J ends, which lost 4 bases and 0 bases, there was a span of 10 bases. The CDR3 nucleotides are TGCGCCAGCAGCCCATCTACGAGCTCCTACGAGCAGTACTTC. This sequence encodes CASSPSTSSYEQYF.

The V gene is TRBV19, the J gene TRBJ2-3; 11 bases line up with TRBD2. Germline loops: CDR1 LNHDA, CDR2 SQIVND (reference sequence). The V segment lost 4 bases and the J segment 1 base; nucleotides outside the gene matches: 4. The CDR3 is 16 amino acids. CDR3 residues: CASSTLAGGGTDTQYF. CDR3 DNA: TGTGCCAGTAGTACTTTAGCGGGAGGGGGCACAGATACGCAGTATTTT.

This clone was detected once. This rearrangement joins TRBV25-1 to TRBJ2-5, with no clear D. The germline gives CDR1 MGHDK, CDR2 SYGVNS. Trimming took off 3 bases at V and 1 base at J, with 6 bases between the two ends. There are 13 residues in the CDR3. CDR3 coding DNA: TGTGCCAGCAGTGATACAGCCCAAGAGACCCAGTACTTC. Protein: CASSDTAQETQYF. Together with reference TRBV25-1 and TRBJ2-5, the CDR3 gives the full variable domain: EADIYQTPRYLVIGTGKKITLECSQTMGHDKMYWYQQDPGMELHLIHYSYGVNSTEKGDLSSESTVSRIRTEHFPLTLESARPSHTSQYLCASSDTAQETQYFGPGTRLLVL.

The chain recombines TRBV4-3 with TRBJ2-7; TRBD1 matches 7 bases. The CDR3 totals 16 residues. Germline values: CDR1 LGHNA, CDR2 YSLEER. Trimming removed 3 bases from V and 2 bases from J; junction bases left unmatched: 10. CDR3 DNA: TGCGCCAGCAGCCAGACCACACAGGGGCTGACCTACGAGCAGTACTTC. It codes for CASSQTTQGLTYEQYF.

The chain is built from TRBV9 and TRBJ2-7; no clear D. The CDR3 spans 14 residues. The germline V gene encodes CDR1 SGDLS and CDR2 YYNGEE. Trimming took 0 bases from V and 7 from J, leaving 14 bases between them. The DNA of the CDR3 is TGTGCCAGCAGCGTAGATTCCAGTCCCGGGGAGCAGTACTTC. Encoded protein: CASSVDSSPGEQYF.

The chain links TRBV7-8 to TRBJ2-4; 8 bases match TRBD1. CDR1 SGHVS and CDR2 FQNEAQ come from the germline V gene. There are 21 residues in the CDR3. With 2 bases clipped from V and 0 bases from J, the junction kept 18 bases outside the gene matches. CDR3 nucleotides: TGTGCCAGCAGCTTAATTCGGACAGGGAGCTTCCAAATGTTAGCCAAAAACATTCAGTACTTC. Encoded protein: CASSLIRTGSFQMLAKNIQYF. Drawing the rest from reference TRBV7-8 and TRBJ2-4, the complete variable domain is GAGVSQSPRYKVAKRGQDVALRCDPISGHVSLFWYQQALGQGPEFLTYFQNEAQLDKSGLPSDRFFAERPEGSVSTLKIQRTQQEDSAVYLCASSLIRTGSFQMLAKNIQYFGAGTRLSVL.

The V gene is TRBV5-4, the J gene TRBJ2-7, with 10 bases fitting TRBD2. V dropped 5 bases and J dropped 4; count of bases not matched to a gene: 9. Germline values: CDR1 SGHNT, CDR2 YYREEE (reference sequence). The CDR3 has 15 residues. CDR3 nucleotides: TGTGCCAGCAGTCCGCCGGGTAGCGGGAGGTACGAGCAGTACTTC. It is translated as CASSPPGSGRYEQYF.